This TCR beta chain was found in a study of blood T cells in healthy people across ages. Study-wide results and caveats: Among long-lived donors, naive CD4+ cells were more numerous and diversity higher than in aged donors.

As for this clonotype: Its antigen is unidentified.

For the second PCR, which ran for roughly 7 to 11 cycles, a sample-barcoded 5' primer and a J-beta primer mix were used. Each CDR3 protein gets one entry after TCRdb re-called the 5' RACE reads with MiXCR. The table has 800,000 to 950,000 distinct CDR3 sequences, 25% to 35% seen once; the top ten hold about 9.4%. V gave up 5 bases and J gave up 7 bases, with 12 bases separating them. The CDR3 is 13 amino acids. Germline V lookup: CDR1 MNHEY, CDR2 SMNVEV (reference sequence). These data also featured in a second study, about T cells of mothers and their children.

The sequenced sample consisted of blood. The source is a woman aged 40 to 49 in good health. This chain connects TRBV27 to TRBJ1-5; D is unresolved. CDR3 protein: CASSPEATQPQHF. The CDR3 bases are TGTGCCAGCAGTCCCGAGGCAACACAGCCCCAGCATTTT.